This TCR beta chain appears in the sequencing data of a study of human T cells and chemical hapten exposure. Germline-derived CDR1 and CDR2 are SGHKS and YYEKEE (reference sequence). V was cut by 0 bases and J by 2 bases, with 8 bases left in between. The CDR3 is 14 residues long. For this clonotype: The antigen is undetermined.

Findings of the study overall: Expanded TCRs formed significantly more large CDR3 similarity clusters than controls.

TCRdb analysed the RACE reads with MiXCR anew, one entry per CDR3 protein. Seen here are approximately 70,000 distinct CDR3 sequences, around 10% observed once, and the top ten hold 3.3%. Sample time point: patch test 1, 2 weeks after DPC sensitization. Documented treatment: therapeutic diphenylcyclopropenone sensitization with weekly scalp DPC. Alopecia patients deemed DPC-suitable, aged 18 to 70, excluding pregnancy. The authors' total RNA extraction used unfractionated whole blood. The sample in question was whole blood, obtained in connection with sensitization to the hapten diphenylcyclopropenone (DPC). The genes are TRBV5-5 and TRBJ2-5; no definite D call. This sequence was found in a woman aged 40 to 55 with alopecia areata. Some clones in this sample may be carry-over from other donors' samples. The CDR3 sequence is CASSLGLLQETQYF. CDR3 coding DNA: TGTGCCAGCAGCTTGGGGCTCCTACAAGAGACCCAGTACTTC.